This T cell receptor beta chain was observed in a study of shared clonotypes between healthy human individuals. Study at large: The study used three CD4 naive, three CD4 memory, two CD8 naive and one CD8 memory plate per donor.

Only in-frame clones appear in the TCRdb table, and some are missing; sequencing was by immunoSEQ multiplex PCR. The sample has more than 200,000 clones, just over 65% seen once. Between the trimmed V and J ends, which lost 5 bases and 2 bases, there was a span of 10 bases. CDR1 and CDR2 from the germline V gene are LNHNV and YYDKDF (reference sequence). This CDR3 is 14 amino acids long. Healthy HIV-negative adults without recent acute infections or vaccinations served as donors. There were only Caucasian adults among the donors, and all lived in Nashville, Tennessee. The V call is TRBV15, the J call TRBJ1-5; D unresolved. Sequencing used memory CD4+ T cells sorted from blood. Subset defined: CD45RA-negative fraction. This TCR was sampled from a young man in good health. The CDR3 bases are TGTGCCACCAGCGGTGGCGGTGGCAATCAGCCCCAGCATTTT. Protein: CATSGGGGNQPQHF. The entire variable domain, with the rest obtained from reference TRBV15 and TRBJ1-5, is as follows: DAMVIQNPRYQVTQFGKPVTLSCSQTLNHNVMYWYQQKSSQAPKLLFHYYDKDFNNEADTPDNFQSRRPNTSFCFLDIRSPGLGDTAMYLCATSGGGGNQPQHFGDGTRLSIL.